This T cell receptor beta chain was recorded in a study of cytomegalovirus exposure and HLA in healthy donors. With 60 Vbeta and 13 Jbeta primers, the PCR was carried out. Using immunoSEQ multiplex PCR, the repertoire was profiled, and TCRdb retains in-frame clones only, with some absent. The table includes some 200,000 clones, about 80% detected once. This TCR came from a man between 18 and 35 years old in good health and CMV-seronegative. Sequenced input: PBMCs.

CDR3 residues: CASSVPSGQPSSGANVLTF. The CDR3 DNA reads as TGCGCCAGCAGCGTACCCTCGGGACAGCCTAGCTCTGGGGCCAACGTCCTGACTTTC. The V call is TRBV5-1, the J call TRBJ2-6, with 7 bases identical to TRBD1. Germline CDR1 and CDR2: SGHRS and YFSETQ. The V segment lost 4 bases and the J segment 0 bases; nucleotides outside the gene matches: 13. CDR3 length: 19 amino acids.